This T cell receptor (beta chain) appears in the sequencing data of a study of cytomegalovirus exposure and HLA in healthy donors. About the study: Findings of an earlier analysis included roughly 110 million unique TCR beta sequences from some 200 million T cells.

As regards this clone: The antigen remains unidentified.

Amplification used 60 Vbeta primers and 13 Jbeta primers. TCRdb keeps only in-frame clones here, not all; method: immunoSEQ multiplex PCR. Counted here are 150,000 to 200,000 clones, approximately 85% occurring once; the ten biggest clones make up 2% to 2.5%. Study findings and constraints: A later analysis showed HLA-associated TCR beta chains outstripping equally common others in clonal expansion. Reports indicated that the classifier achieved high specificity and sensitivity in diagnosing cytomegalovirus status.

The V gene lost 0 bases and the J gene lost 7 bases, with 15 bases spanning the gap. This CDR3 is built from 15 residues. Germline V gives CDR1 MNHEY, CDR2 SVGAGI. The chain is built from TRBV6-5 and TRBJ2-5; tentative D call: TRBD2 (6 bases). What was sequenced was PBMCs. The receptor was derived from a man aged 18 to 29 in good health and CMV-seropositive. The CDR3 bases are TGTGCCAGCAGTTACTCAGGGACGGGGGTTAGGACCCAGTACTTC. Its protein is CASSYSGTGVRTQYF.